The TCR beta chain described here comes from a study of CD4 and CD8 cells across lung adenocarcinoma regions. As regards this clonotype: At one of its ends the junction is not consistent with the germline gene, which may arise from a read error.

Per the germline V gene, CDR1 is MNHNS and CDR2 is SASEGT. The CDR3 totals 15 residues. MiXCR, run by TCRdb on the PCR reads, gives a single entry per CDR3 protein. The repertoire has about 12,000 distinct CDR3 sequences, over 45% of them found once; the top ten carry 29%. Donors had localized lung adenocarcinoma, a non-small cell lung cancer. Sample: CD8+ T cells from the margin of a lung tumor. V gene TRBV6-1 combines with J gene TRBJ2-3; TRBD2 aligns across 8 bases. TRBJ2-5 explains the end of the DNA better; the J call may be wrong. The receptor's source is a male donor with lung adenocarcinoma. The CD4 and CD8 labels of this study may be unreliable. CDR3 DNA sequence: TGTGCCAGCAGGAGCGGGGGCCGAGACCAAGATACCCAGTACTTC. It is translated as CASRSGGRDQDTQYF.